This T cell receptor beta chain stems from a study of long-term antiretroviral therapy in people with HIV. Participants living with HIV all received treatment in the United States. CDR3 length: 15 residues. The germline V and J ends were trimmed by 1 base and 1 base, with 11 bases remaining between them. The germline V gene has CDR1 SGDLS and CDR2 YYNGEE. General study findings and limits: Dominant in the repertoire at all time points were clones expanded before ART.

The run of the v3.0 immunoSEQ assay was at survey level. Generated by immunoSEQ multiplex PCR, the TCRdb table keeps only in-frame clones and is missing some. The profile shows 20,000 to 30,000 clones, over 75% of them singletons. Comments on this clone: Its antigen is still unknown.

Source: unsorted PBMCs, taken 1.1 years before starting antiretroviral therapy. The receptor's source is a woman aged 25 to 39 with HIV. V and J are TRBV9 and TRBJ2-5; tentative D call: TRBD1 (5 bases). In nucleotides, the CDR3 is TGTGCCAGCAGCGTATCCCACAGGTTCCAAGAGACCCAGTACTTC. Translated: CASSVSHRFQETQYF.